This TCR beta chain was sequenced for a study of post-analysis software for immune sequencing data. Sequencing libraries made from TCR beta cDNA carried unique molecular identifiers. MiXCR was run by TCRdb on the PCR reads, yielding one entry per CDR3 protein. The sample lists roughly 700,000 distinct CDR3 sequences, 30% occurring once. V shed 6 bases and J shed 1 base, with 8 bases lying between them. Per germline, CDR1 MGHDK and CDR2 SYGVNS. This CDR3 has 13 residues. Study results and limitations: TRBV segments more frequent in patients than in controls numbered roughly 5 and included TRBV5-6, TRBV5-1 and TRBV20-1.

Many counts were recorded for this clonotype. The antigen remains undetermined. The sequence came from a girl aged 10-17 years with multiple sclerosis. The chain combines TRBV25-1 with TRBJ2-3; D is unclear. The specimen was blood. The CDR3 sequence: CASRTSGTDTQYF. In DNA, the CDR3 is TGTGCCAGCAGGACCAGTGGCACAGATACGCAGTATTTT. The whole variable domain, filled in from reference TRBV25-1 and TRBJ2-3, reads EADIYQTPRYLVIGTGKKITLECSQTMGHDKMYWYQQDPGMELHLIHYSYGVNSTEKGDLSSESTVSRIRTEHFPLTLESARPSHTSQYLCASRTSGTDTQYFGPGTRLTVL.